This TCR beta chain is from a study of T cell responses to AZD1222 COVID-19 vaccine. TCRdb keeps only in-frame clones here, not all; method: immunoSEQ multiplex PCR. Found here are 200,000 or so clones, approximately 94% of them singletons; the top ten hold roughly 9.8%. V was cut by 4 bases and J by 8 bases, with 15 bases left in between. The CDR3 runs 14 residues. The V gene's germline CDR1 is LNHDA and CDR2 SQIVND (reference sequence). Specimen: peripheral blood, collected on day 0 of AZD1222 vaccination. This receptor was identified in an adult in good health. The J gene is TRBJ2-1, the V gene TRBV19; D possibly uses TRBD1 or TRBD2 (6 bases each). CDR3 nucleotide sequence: TGTGCCAGTAGTACACTAGGGGGGATCGATGAGCAGTTCTTC. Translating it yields CASSTLGGIDEQFF. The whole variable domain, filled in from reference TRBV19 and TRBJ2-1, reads DGGITQSPKYLFRKEGQNVTLSCEQNLNHDAMYWYRQDPGQGLRLIYYSQIVNDFQKGDIAEGYSVSREKKESFPLTVTSAQKNPTAFYLCASSTLGGIDEQFFGPGTRLTVL.